This T cell receptor beta chain was found in a study of cytomegalovirus exposure and HLA in healthy donors. The PCR made use of 60 Vbeta and 13 Jbeta primers. Assay: immunoSEQ multiplex PCR; the TCRdb copy retains only in-frame clones and omits some. This repertoire shows about 150,000 clones, roughly 70% found once; its top ten account for about 2%. Germline V lookup: CDR1 SEHNR, CDR2 FQNEAQ (reference sequence). CDR3 length equals 13 residues. Trimming took off 7 bases at V and 1 base at J, with 10 bases between the two ends. Overall study results and limits: 150 or so TCR beta chains were listed as cytomegalovirus-associated. Rare sequences made up most TCRs, while some public TCRs were found in many donors.

Concerning this clone itself: Its antigen is unidentified.

This rearrangement joins TRBV7-9 to TRBJ1-1; D is unclear. The TCR originated in a young man in good health and CMV-seronegative. The specimen was PBMCs. The CDR3 sequence is CASISTGNTEAFF. Here the CDR3 DNA reads TGTGCCAGCATCTCGACGGGGAACACTGAAGCTTTCTTT.